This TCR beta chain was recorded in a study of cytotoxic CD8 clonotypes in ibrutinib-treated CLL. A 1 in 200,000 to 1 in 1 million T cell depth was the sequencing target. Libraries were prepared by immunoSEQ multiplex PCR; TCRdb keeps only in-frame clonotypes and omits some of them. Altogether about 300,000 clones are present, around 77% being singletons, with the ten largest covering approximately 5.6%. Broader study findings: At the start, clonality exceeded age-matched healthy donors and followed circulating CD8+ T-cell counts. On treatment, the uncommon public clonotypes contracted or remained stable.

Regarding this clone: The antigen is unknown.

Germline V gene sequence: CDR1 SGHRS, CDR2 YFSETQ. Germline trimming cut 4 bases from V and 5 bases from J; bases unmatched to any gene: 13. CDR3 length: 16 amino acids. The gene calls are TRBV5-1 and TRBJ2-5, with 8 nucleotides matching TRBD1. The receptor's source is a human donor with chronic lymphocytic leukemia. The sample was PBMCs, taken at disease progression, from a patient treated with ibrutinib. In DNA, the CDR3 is TGCGCCAGCAGCCCACTGACAGGGGCCCCGCGGGAGACCCAGTACTTC. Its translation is CASSPLTGAPRETQYF.